What follows are 3 T cell receptor beta chains derived from one specimen sequenced in a study of T cell responses to AZD1222 COVID-19 vaccine. TCRdb keeps only in-frame clones here, not all; method: immunoSEQ multiplex PCR. Of approximately 100,000 clones in the sample, roughly 90% were seen once. The specimen comprised peripheral blood, sampled on day 0 of AZD1222 vaccination. These receptors were obtained from an adult in good health.

The V and J genes are TRBV5-4 and TRBJ2-1; either TRBD1 or TRBD2 may supply D (5 bases each). V lost 5 bases, J lost 10 bases, and 16 bases lay in between. CDR3 length: 13 amino acids. CDR1 and CDR2 (germline): SGHNT, YYREEE (reference sequence). The CDR3 reads CASSTGTDREQFF. CDR3 sequence (DNA): TGTGCCAGCAGTACCGGGACGGATCGCGAGCAGTTCTTC. The full variable domain, in which reference TRBV5-4 and TRBJ2-1 provide the parts outside the CDR3, is ETGVTQSPTHLIKTRGQQVTLRCSSQSGHNTVSWYQQALGQGPQFIFQYYREEENGRGNFPPRFSGLQFPNYSSELNVNALELDDSALYLCASSTGTDREQFFGPGTRLTVL.

V and J are TRBV12-3 or TRBV12-4 and TRBJ1-1; no reliable D call. Deletions cut 7 bases from V and 8 bases from J, with 14 bases between. The CDR3 has 12 amino acids. The CDR3 spells CASKSLPREAFF. The CDR3 nucleotides read TGTGCCAGCAAGTCACTCCCACGCGAAGCTTTCTTT.

V usage is TRBV4-3 and J usage is TRBJ2-2; D is unresolved. From germline, CDR1 is LGHNA and CDR2 YSLEER. CDR3 length: 16 residues. The V end lost 4 bases, the J end lost 6 bases, and 18 bases lay between the germline ends. CDR3 nucleotides: TGCGCCAGCAGCCCTGTGGTTTCCTCAAGGGCCGGGGAGCTGTTTTTT. It codes for CASSPVVSSRAGELFF.